This T cell receptor (beta chain) was observed in a study of T-cell reconstitution after alpha-beta-depleted transplantation in children. This clonotype came up many times. As yet, its antigen is unknown. Study-wide results and caveats: Expanded clones from the graft, numbering several hundred, reportedly supplied alpha-beta T cells about two months after transplant. After one year, T-cell counts and TCRbeta diversity mostly came from new T cells. There were some patients whose high TCRbeta diversity at day 60 came from surviving recipient T cells and thymic progenitors.

The ends lost 7 bases at V and 1 base at J; junction bases unmatched: 9. CDR3 length equals 17 residues. Germline V gene data show CDR1 as MNHEY and CDR2 as SVGEGT. The authors prepared the TCRbeta library with unique molecular identifiers. TCRdb passed the PCR reads through MiXCR, listing each CDR3 protein once. The sample includes 480,000 or so distinct CDR3 sequences, roughly a tenth seen only once; the top ten take around 2%. Sequenced material: PBMCs, taken before TCRalphabeta/CD19-depleted stem cell transplant. The chain combines TRBV6-2 or TRBV6-3 with TRBJ2-1, with 11 bases aligning to TRBD2. The sequence was obtained from a child aged 2-15 years with inherited bone marrow failure, due to receive a stem cell transplant. The CDR3 protein is CASKLAGVILSYNEQFF. The CDR3 DNA follows: TGTGCCAGCAAACTAGCGGGAGTGATATTATCCTACAATGAGCAGTTCTTC.